This TCR beta chain was captured by sequencing in a study of patients and donors after allogeneic stem cell transplantation. The CDR3 consists of 17 residues. MiXCR, applied by TCRdb to the RT-PCR reads, yields one record per CDR3 protein. Of over 150,000 distinct CDR3 sequences listed, around 28% are singletons. The clonotype was recovered from a human donor who was either an allogeneic HSCT recipient or a stem cell or donor lymphocyte infusion donor (not recorded which). It is not recorded whose cells these are; they may come from a transplant donor. Source material: blood, either unsorted or a sorted T cell fraction (not recorded which). The gene calls are TRBV12-2 and TRBJ2-1; the table names TRBD2, a call not compared with the DNA. TRBV12-2 is marked as a pseudogene. CDR3 in amino acids: CASRLGSGSLSYNEQFF. The CDR3 coding sequence is TGTGCAAGTCGCTTAGGTAGCGGGAGTCTCTCCTACAATGAGCAGTTCTTC.